The 25 T cell receptor beta chains below all came from one sample that was sequenced in a study of graft-versus-host responses after intestinal transplantation. Libraries were prepared by immunoSEQ multiplex PCR; TCRdb keeps only in-frame clonotypes and omits some of them. The data show around 6,000 clones, with around a third seen just once and 30% to 35% held by the top ten. Co-plating was performed using roughly 200,000 CFSE-labeled responder cells and roughly 200,000 irradiated, violet-dye-labeled stimulator cells. Sequenced here: alloreactive CD8+ T cells from a mixed lymphocyte reaction culture, sampled before intestinal transplant. Subset noted: CFSE-low proliferating T cells sorted from approximately six-day pre-transplant mixed lymphocyte reaction (GvH or HvG direction). All receptors come from a human patient who received an intestinal transplant.

This clone was seen more than once but under ten times. This rearrangement joins TRBV4-1 to TRBJ2-7, with D tentatively TRBD1 (6 bases). This CDR3 has 14 amino acids. The V end was cut by 1 base, the J end by 2 bases, with 9 bases between. Germline CDR1 is MGHRA and CDR2 is YSYEKL. The CDR3 loop is CASSQVNRAYEQYF. CDR3 DNA sequence: TGCGCCAGCAGCCAAGTGAACAGGGCCTACGAGCAGTACTTC.

The genes are TRBV7-7 and TRBJ2-2; D gene unclear. The CDR3 is made up of 12 amino acids. Germline assignment: CDR1 SSHAT and CDR2 FNYEAQ (reference sequence). The V end was cut by 5 bases, the J end by 2 bases, with 3 bases between. CDR3 amino acids: CASSLNTGELFF. The CDR3 coding sequence is TGTGCCAGCAGCCTAAACACCGGGGAGCTGTTTTTT.

This clone was observed a handful of times. The V and J genes are TRBV11-2 and TRBJ2-5; 13 bases match TRBD2. Germline V gene sequence: CDR1 SGHAT, CDR2 FQNNGV. V shed 1 base and J 5 bases; nucleotides not matched to a gene: 4. This CDR3 is built from 16 residues. Here the CDR3 reads CASSLVELAGGETQYF. CDR3 DNA sequence: TGTGCCAGCAGCTTAGTAGAACTAGCGGGGGGGGAGACCCAGTACTTC.

The J gene is TRBJ2-4, the V gene TRBV6-5, with 7 positions matching TRBD2. The CDR3 is made up of 14 amino acids. Germline CDR1 MNHEY, CDR2 SVGAGI. J gave up 7 bases and V 2 bases, and 5 bases lay outside the gene matches. The CDR3 loop is CASSYMEGGNIQYF. The CDR3 coding sequence is TGTGCCAGCAGTTACATGGAGGGAGGGAACATTCAGTACTTC.

V and J are TRBV19 and TRBJ2-1, with D uncertain. CDR3 length equals 14 residues. Looked up from germline, CDR1 is LNHDA and CDR2 is SQIVND (reference sequence). The ends were cut back, 5 bases at V and 1 base at J, with 9 bases in the middle. This CDR3 reads CASSLVASYNEQFF. CDR3 DNA sequence: TGTGCCAGTAGTCTAGTAGCTTCCTACAATGAGCAGTTCTTC.

This clone was found a few times. This chain connects TRBV4-1 to TRBJ1-1; D gene unclear. The CDR3 is 16 amino acids. CDR1 and CDR2 (germline): MGHRA, YSYEKL. V was clipped by 3 bases and J by 1 base, with 15 bases between them. As DNA, the CDR3 is TGCGCCAGCAGCCAGACCCCGAGACTTGGGAACACTGAAGCTTTCTTT. It codes for CASSQTPRLGNTEAFF.

Only a few counts were recorded for this clone. This chain joins TRBV6-5 and TRBJ2-3, with a weak D call TRBD2 (7 bases). The V and J ends lost 2 bases and 2 bases respectively, with 11 bases between them. Germline V gene lookup returns CDR1 MNHEY and CDR2 SVGAGI. The CDR3 is 15 amino acids. As DNA, the CDR3 is TGTGCCAGCAGTTACCGGGCGGGGGCCACAGATACGCAGTATTTT. Protein: CASSYRAGATDTQYF.

Sample share makes this clone medium-sized (0.01 to 0.1%). The rearrangement links TRBV10-3 to TRBJ1-4, with D unresolved. Germline lookup yields CDR1 ENHRY and CDR2 SYGVKD. Trimming stripped 0 bases from V and 0 bases from J, with 8 bases between. The CDR3 is 16 amino acids. The CDR3 is CAISESLAATNEKLFF. CDR3 DNA: TGTGCCATCAGTGAGTCTTTGGCCGCAACTAATGAAAAACTGTTTTTT.

J is TRBJ1-1 and V is TRBV27, with a possible D match to TRBD1 (5 bases). Trimming removed 4 bases at V and 7 bases at J, with 13 bases between. The CDR3 is 13 residues long. The germline CDR1 and CDR2 sequences are MNHEY and SMNVEV (reference sequence). The CDR3 spells CASSWGGSLEAFF. The DNA for the CDR3 is TGTGCCAGCAGTTGGGGGGGATCTCTTGAAGCTTTCTTT.

This chain uses TRBV5-4 with TRBJ2-3; D remains unclear. Germline CDR1 is SGHNT and CDR2 is YYREEE (reference sequence). V was cut by 2 bases and J by 5 bases, with 9 bases left in between. The CDR3 has 13 residues. The CDR3, as DNA: TGTGCCAGCAGCTTTCCTCTCGGAGATACGCAGTATTTT. Translated: CASSFPLGDTQYF. The variable domain in full, with the rest retrieved from reference TRBV5-4 and TRBJ2-3, is ETGVTQSPTHLIKTRGQQVTLRCSSQSGHNTVSWYQQALGQGPQFIFQYYREEENGRGNFPPRFSGLQFPNYSSELNVNALELDDSALYLCASSFPLGDTQYFGPGTRLTVL.

The V gene is TRBV28, the J gene TRBJ2-4, with 11 bases that match TRBD1. The CDR3 loop spans 18 amino acids. Germline V gene data show CDR1 as MDHEN and CDR2 as SYDVKM. With 7 bases clipped from V and 0 bases from J, the junction kept 11 bases outside the gene matches. CDR3 DNA sequence: TGTGCCAGCACCCCTTTGGGACAGGGGGTCTTAGCCAAAAACATTCAGTACTTC. Its protein product is CASTPLGQGVLAKNIQYF.

The V call is TRBV5-1, the J call TRBJ2-1; TRBD2 matches at 9 bases. J gave up 8 bases and V 2 bases, and 5 bases lay outside the gene matches. CDR3 size: 14 residues. CDR1 and CDR2 from the germline V gene are SGHRS and YFSETQ. CDR3 protein: CASSFPSGDYEQFF. The CDR3 region has the DNA TGCGCCAGCAGCTTCCCTAGCGGGGACTATGAGCAGTTCTTC.

This rearrangement joins TRBV4-1 to TRBJ2-7; 9 bases line up with TRBD1. V lost 11 bases to trimming and J lost 2 bases; unmatched junction nucleotides: 10. Looked up from germline, CDR1 is MGHRA and CDR2 is YSYEKL. The length of the CDR3 is 14 residues. CDR3 loop: CASSQRDRAYEQYF. The DNA of the CDR3 is TGCGCCTCCAGCCAACGGGACAGGGCCTACGAGCAGTACTTC.

This clone turned up a few times. V gene TRBV7-4 combines with J gene TRBJ2-1, with 12 bases lining up with TRBD2. With 5 bases clipped from V and 7 bases from J, the junction kept 6 bases outside the gene matches. Germline V CDR1 and CDR2: SGHVT, SQSDAQ. The CDR3 is made up of 15 amino acids. CDR3 nucleotides: TGTGCCAGCAGCCCTCTAGCGGGAGGGCAAAATGAGCAGTTCTTC. Translating it yields CASSPLAGGQNEQFF. Full variable domain (missing parts from reference TRBV7-4 and TRBJ2-1): GAGVSQSPRYKVAKRGRDVALRCDSISGHVTLYWYRQTLGQGSEVLTYSQSDAQRDKSGRPSGRFSAERPERSVSTLKIQRTEQGDSAVYLCASSPLAGGQNEQFFGPGTRLTVL.

This clone was seen a few times. V gene TRBV11-2 combines with J gene TRBJ2-7, with 7 bases matching TRBD1. The CDR3 extends over 15 amino acids. Germline V lookup: CDR1 SGHAT, CDR2 FQNNGV. V lost 6 bases and J lost 0; bases outside the gene matches: 8. CDR3 residues: CASRPWTGSSYEQYF. CDR3 DNA: TGTGCCAGCAGGCCGTGGACAGGTAGCTCCTACGAGCAGTACTTC.

The chain recombines TRBV9 with TRBJ1-1; D gene uncertain. Trimming cost V 4 bases and J 1 base, with 11 bases left between them. The CDR3 has 14 amino acids. CDR1 and CDR2 (germline): SGDLS, YYNGEE. The CDR3 bases are TGTGCCAGCAGCCAAGAGTTCGGGAACACTGAAGCTTTCTTT. Translation: CASSQEFGNTEAFF.

This clone was seen a handful of times. This rearrangement joins TRBV5-1 to TRBJ2-1; no clear D. Looked up from germline, CDR1 is SGHRS and CDR2 is YFSETQ. V was shortened by 3 bases and J by 1 base, with 14 bases between the two germline ends. This CDR3 has 16 amino acids. As DNA, the CDR3 is TGCGCCAGCAGCTCCGAGTCCTATCTTTCCTACAATGAGCAGTTCTTC. The encoded protein is CASSSESYLSYNEQFF.

The sample holds a few counts of this clone. The chain has TRBV2 and TRBJ1-2; possible D gene TRBD1, 5 bases. Looked up from germline, CDR1 is SNHLY and CDR2 is FYNNEI. The germline V and J ends were trimmed by 8 bases and 6 bases, with 16 bases remaining between them. This CDR3 has 13 amino acids. CDR3 in amino acids: CASEAGSSDGYTF. CDR3 nucleotides: TGTGCCAGCGAGGCAGGGTCGTCGGATGGCTACACCTTC.

The rearrangement links TRBV19 to TRBJ1-5, with TRBD1 identical over 9 bases. The germline V gene has CDR1 LNHDA and CDR2 SQIVND (reference sequence). The CDR3 contains 14 residues. V shed 9 bases and J 4 bases; nucleotides not matched to a gene: 7. CDR3 amino acids: CASHIGTGNQPQHF. The CDR3 DNA reads as TGTGCCAGCCACATCGGGACAGGGAATCAGCCCCAGCATTTT.

This clone came up a few times. In nucleotides, the CDR3 is TGTGCCAGCAGGACAGGGTGGACTGAAGCTTTCTTT. Protein product: CASRTGWTEAFF. The chain uses TRBV6-1 and TRBJ1-1, with TRBD1 matching over 7 bases. This CDR3 has 12 amino acids. Germline V CDR1 and CDR2: MNHNS, SASEGT. The trim removed 6 bases at V and 5 bases at J, leaving 3 bases unmatched.

This clone is labeled as medium-sized. The rearrangement uses TRBV2 and TRBJ1-5; D possibly corresponds to TRBD1 (5 bases). This CDR3 is built from 14 residues. Germline V gene sequence: CDR1 SNHLY, CDR2 FYNNEI. V lost 5 bases and J 5 bases, leaving 13 bases between the germline ends. This CDR3 reads CASSYVGQDQPQHF. The CDR3 region has the DNA TGTGCCAGCAGTTACGTGGGGCAGGATCAGCCCCAGCATTTT. Full variable domain (rest looked up from reference TRBV2 and TRBJ1-5): EPEVTQTPSHQVTQMGQEVILRCVPISNHLYFYWYRQILGQKVEFLVSFYNNEISEKSEIFDDQFSVERPDGSNFTLKIRSTKLEDSAMYFCASSYVGQDQPQHFGDGTRLSIL.

For this clone: The junction departs from germline at one end; a sequencing error may be responsible. The chain employs TRBV4-1 and TRBJ2-7; maybe TRBD2 (5 bases). Germline assignment: CDR1 MGHRA and CDR2 YSYEKL. This CDR3 comprises 15 residues. CDR3 protein: CASSQGRGTLYEQYF. The CDR3 DNA reads TGTGCCAGCAGCCAAGGACGGGGTACGTTGTACGAGCAGTACTTC.

The chain is built from TRBV29-1 and TRBJ2-5, with a weak D call TRBD2 (6 bases). This CDR3 is built from 16 residues. Germline CDR1 is SQVTM and CDR2 is ANQGSEA. Trimming left V 0 bases short and J 4 bases short, with 18 bases between. The CDR3 spells CSVEDLEAGWGETQYF. CDR3 DNA: TGCAGCGTTGAAGATCTTGAGGCGGGATGGGGAGAGACCCAGTACTTC.

This clone was found a few times. The gene calls are TRBV4-1 and TRBJ2-2; TRBD2 matches at 12 bases. Per germline, CDR1 MGHRA and CDR2 YSYEKL. This CDR3 has 19 amino acids. V lost 3 bases and J lost 1; bases outside the gene matches: 9. The CDR3 reads CASSHALASGGVNTGELFF. As DNA, the CDR3 is TGCGCCAGCAGCCATGCCTTGGCTAGCGGGGGGGTGAACACCGGGGAGCTGTTTTTT.

V usage is TRBV28 and J usage is TRBJ2-5; 7 nucleotides match TRBD1. J lost 5 bases, V lost 3 bases, and 6 bases had no gene match. This CDR3 contains 14 residues. Per the germline V gene, CDR1 is MDHEN and CDR2 is SYDVKM. CDR3 sequence: CASSLVAGGETQYF. CDR3 nucleotide sequence: TGTGCCAGCAGTTTGGTGGCAGGGGGTGAGACCCAGTACTTC.